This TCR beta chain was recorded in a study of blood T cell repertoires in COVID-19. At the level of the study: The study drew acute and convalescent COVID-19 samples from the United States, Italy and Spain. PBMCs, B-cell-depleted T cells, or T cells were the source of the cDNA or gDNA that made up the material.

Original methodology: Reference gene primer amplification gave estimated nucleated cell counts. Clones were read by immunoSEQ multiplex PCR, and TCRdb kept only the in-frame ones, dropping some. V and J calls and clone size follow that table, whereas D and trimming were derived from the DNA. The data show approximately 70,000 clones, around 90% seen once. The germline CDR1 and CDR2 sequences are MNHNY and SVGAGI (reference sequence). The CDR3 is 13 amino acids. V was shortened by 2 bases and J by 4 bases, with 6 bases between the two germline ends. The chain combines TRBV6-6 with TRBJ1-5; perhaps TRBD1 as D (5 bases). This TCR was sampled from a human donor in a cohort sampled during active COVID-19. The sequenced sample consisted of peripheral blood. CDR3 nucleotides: TGTGCCAGCAGTTACGACAGAAATCAGCCCCAGCATTTT. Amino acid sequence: CASSYDRNQPQHF.